This T cell receptor beta chain was recorded in a study of T-cell reconstitution after alpha-beta-depleted transplantation in children. Study-wide results and caveats: Some patients owed their high day-60 TCRbeta diversity to surviving recipient T cells and thymic progenitors. At the one-year point after transplant, T-cell counts and TCRbeta diversity were found to come mostly from T cells that had been newly produced. Several hundred rapidly expanded clones from non-depleted graft cells reportedly supplied alpha-beta T cells about two months post-transplant.

Germline V gene sequence: CDR1 SGHRS, CDR2 YFSETQ. The CDR3 contains 17 residues. Trimming left V 0 bases short and J 8 bases short, with 21 bases between. During its preparation, the TCRbeta library received unique molecular identifiers. TCRdb re-derived calls from the PCR reads in MiXCR, one entry per CDR3 protein. The repertoire has around 450,000 distinct CDR3 sequences, under 20% of them found once; the top ten carry roughly 29%. A note on this clonotype: Its antigen is unidentified.

Sequencing was performed on PBMCs, mostly from graft donor cells, taken 360 days after TCRalphabeta/CD19-depleted stem cell transplant. The chain carries TRBV5-1 and TRBJ2-1, with D perhaps matching TRBD1 (5 bases). This clonotype was sampled from a boy younger than two who had a stem cell transplant for Wiskott-Aldrich syndrome, so the T cells may come from the graft donor. CDR3 sequence (DNA): TGCGCCAGCAGCTTGGACCCGCCAGGGTCCTGGATAGATGAGCAGTTCTTC. It codes for CASSLDPPGSWIDEQFF.